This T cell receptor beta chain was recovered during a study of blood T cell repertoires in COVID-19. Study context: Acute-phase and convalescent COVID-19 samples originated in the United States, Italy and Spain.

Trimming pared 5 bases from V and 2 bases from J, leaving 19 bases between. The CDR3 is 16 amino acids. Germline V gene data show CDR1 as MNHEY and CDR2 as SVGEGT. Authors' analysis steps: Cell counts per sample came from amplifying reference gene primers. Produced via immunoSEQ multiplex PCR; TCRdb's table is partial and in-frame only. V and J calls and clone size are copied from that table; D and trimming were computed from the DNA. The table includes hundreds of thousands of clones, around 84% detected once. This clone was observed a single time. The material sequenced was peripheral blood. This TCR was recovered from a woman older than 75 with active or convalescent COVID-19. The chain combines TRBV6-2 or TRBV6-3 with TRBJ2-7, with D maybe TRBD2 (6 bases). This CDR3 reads CASSLPLEGFTYEQYF. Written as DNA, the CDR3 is TGTGCCAGCAGTCTTCCCTTGGAGGGTTTTACCTACGAGCAGTACTTC.